The rows below give T cell receptor beta chains drawn from one sample of a study of identical twins. TCRdb processed the 5' RACE reads anew with MiXCR; each CDR3 protein has one entry. The sample holds around 550,000 distinct CDR3 sequences; about 15% are singletons and the top ten take roughly 0.42%. These same records also appear under a second study, on yellow fever vaccine responses in identical twins.

Sequencing input: CD4+ T cells sorted from blood. These receptors were taken from a woman aged 18-29 years in good health. CDR3s include the opening cysteine and the closing phenylalanine or tryptophan. The D gene is left open where the match is weak. Part of the rows lack a size; the others show once, few, many or a class for expanded clones.

d_gene: .; j_gene: TRBJ2-3; len: 15; abundance: once; v_gene: TRBV14; CDR3aa: CASSQLADLTDTQYF; CDR3nt: TGTGCCAGCAGCCAACTAGCAGACCTCACAGATACGCAGTATTTT
d_gene: TRBD1; j_gene: TRBJ2-2; len: 14; abundance: many; v_gene: TRBV27; CDR3aa: CASSQDRAVGELFF; CDR3nt: TGTGCCAGCAGTCAGGACAGGGCGGTCGGGGAGCTGTTTTTT
d_gene: .; j_gene: TRBJ2-7; len: 15; abundance: few; v_gene: TRBV18; CDR3aa: CASSPPAGPFYEQYF; CDR3nt: TGTGCCAGCTCACCACCTGCGGGCCCCTTTTACGAGCAGTACTTC
d_gene: TRBD1; j_gene: TRBJ2-3; len: 15; abundance: .; v_gene: TRBV27; CDR3aa: CASGQGAGGLDTQYF; CDR3nt: TGTGCCAGCGGACAGGGGGCTGGCGGGTTAGATACGCAGTATTTT
d_gene: TRBD2; j_gene: TRBJ2-5; len: 17; abundance: few; v_gene: TRBV20-1; CDR3aa: CSARPWTSGRGQETQYF; CDR3nt: TGCAGTGCTAGACCATGGACTAGCGGGAGAGGCCAAGAGACCCAGTACTTC
d_gene: TRBD1; j_gene: TRBJ2-4; len: 15; abundance: .; v_gene: TRBV7-9; CDR3aa: CASSLFRQGANIQYF; CDR3nt: TGTGCCAGCAGCTTATTCCGACAGGGGGCCAACATTCAGTACTTC
d_gene: .; j_gene: TRBJ2-4; len: 17; abundance: .; v_gene: TRBV11-2; CDR3aa: CASSTLPSSMAKNIQYF; CDR3nt: TGTGCCAGCAGCACCCTTCCTAGCTCCATGGCCAAAAACATTCAGTACTTC
d_gene: TRBD1; j_gene: TRBJ2-3; len: 16; abundance: .; v_gene: TRBV4-2; CDR3aa: CASSHRTGGSSDTQYF; CDR3nt: TGTGCCAGCAGCCATCGGACAGGGGGAAGCTCAGATACGCAGTATTTT
d_gene: .; j_gene: TRBJ1-3; len: 16; abundance: few; v_gene: TRBV28; CDR3aa: CASYPIRPQGRNTIYF; CDR3nt: TGTGCCAGCTATCCCATCCGGCCCCAGGGGAGAAACACCATATATTTT
d_gene: .; j_gene: TRBJ2-5; len: 15; abundance: few; v_gene: TRBV5-1; CDR3aa: CASSPRRDTQETQYF; CDR3nt: TGCGCCAGCAGCCCTCGACGGGACACCCAAGAGACCCAGTACTTC
d_gene: TRBD1; j_gene: TRBJ1-1; len: 14; abundance: .; v_gene: TRBV9; CDR3aa: CASSVAGRTGEAFF; CDR3nt: TGTGCCAGCAGCGTAGCCGGACGGACAGGAGAAGCTTTCTTT
d_gene: .; j_gene: TRBJ2-1; len: 12; abundance: .; v_gene: TRBV7-9; CDR3aa: CASTLTLNEQFF; CDR3nt: TGTGCCAGCACCCTCACCCTCAATGAGCAGTTCTTC
d_gene: .; j_gene: TRBJ2-2; len: 13; abundance: .; v_gene: TRBV4-1; CDR3aa: CASSAPATGELFF; CDR3nt: TGCGCCAGCAGCGCGCCAGCGACCGGGGAGCTGTTTTTT
d_gene: .; j_gene: TRBJ1-2; len: 12; abundance: few; v_gene: TRBV12-3/TRBV12-4; CDR3aa: CASSLPRGGYTF; CDR3nt: TGTGCCAGCAGTTTACCCAGAGGGGGCTACACCTTC
d_gene: TRBD2; j_gene: TRBJ2-1; len: 17; abundance: few; v_gene: TRBV7-3; CDR3aa: CASSLMKGAGGVNEQFF; CDR3nt: TGTGCCAGCAGCTTAATGAAAGGGGCGGGAGGGGTCAATGAGCAGTTCTTC
d_gene: TRBD2; j_gene: TRBJ2-3; len: 16; abundance: .; v_gene: TRBV18; CDR3aa: CASSPERGASTDTQYF; CDR3nt: TGTGCCAGCTCACCAGAGCGGGGCGCTAGCACAGATACGCAGTATTTT
d_gene: TRBD1; j_gene: TRBJ1-2; len: 13; abundance: many; v_gene: TRBV27; CDR3aa: CASSPDRGYGYTF; CDR3nt: TGTGCCAGCAGCCCGGACAGGGGCTATGGCTACACCTTC
d_gene: TRBD2; j_gene: TRBJ2-7; len: 14; abundance: .; v_gene: TRBV28; CDR3aa: CASTASGLTYEQYF; CDR3nt: TGTGCCAGCACCGCTAGCGGGTTAACCTACGAGCAGTACTTC
d_gene: TRBD1; j_gene: TRBJ1-2; len: 14; abundance: many; v_gene: TRBV6-5; CDR3aa: CASSYSGTDYGYTF; CDR3nt: TGTGCCAGCAGTTACTCCGGGACAGACTATGGCTACACCTTC
d_gene: .; j_gene: TRBJ2-7; len: 11; abundance: .; v_gene: TRBV29-1; CDR3aa: CSVAGMNEQYF; CDR3nt: TGCAGCGTTGCTGGGATGAACGAGCAGTACTTC